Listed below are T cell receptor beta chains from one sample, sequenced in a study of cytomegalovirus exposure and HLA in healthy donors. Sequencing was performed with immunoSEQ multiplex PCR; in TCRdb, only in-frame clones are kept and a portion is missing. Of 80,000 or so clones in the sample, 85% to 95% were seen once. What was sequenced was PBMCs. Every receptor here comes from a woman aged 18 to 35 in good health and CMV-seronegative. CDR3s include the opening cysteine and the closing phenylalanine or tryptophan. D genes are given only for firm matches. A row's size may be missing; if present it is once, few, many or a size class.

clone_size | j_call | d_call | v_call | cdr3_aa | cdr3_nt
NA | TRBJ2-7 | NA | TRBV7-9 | CASSFYGGSEQYF | TGTGCCAGCAGCTTCTATGGGGGGAGTGAGCAGTACTTC
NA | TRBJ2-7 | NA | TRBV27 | CASSLFQGRYEQYF | TGTGCCAGCAGTTTGTTCCAGGGCCGCTACGAGCAGTACTTC
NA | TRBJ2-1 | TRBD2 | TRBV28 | CASSLVAGRNEQFF | TGTGCCAGCAGTTTAGTAGCGGGACGGAATGAGCAGTTCTTC
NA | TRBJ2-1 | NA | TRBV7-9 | CASSPSNEQFF | TGTGCCAGCAGCCCTAGTAATGAGCAGTTCTTC
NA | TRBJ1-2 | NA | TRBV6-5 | CASSYDSVGYTF | TGTGCCAGCAGTTACGATAGTGTCGGCTACACCTTC
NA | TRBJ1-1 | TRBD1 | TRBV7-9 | CASSPQGYTEAFF | TGTGCCAGCAGCCCACAGGGGTACACTGAAGCTTTCTTT
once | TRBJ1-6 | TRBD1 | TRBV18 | CASSRDRENSPLHF | TGTGCCAGCTCACGGGACAGGGAAAATTCACCCCTCCACTTT
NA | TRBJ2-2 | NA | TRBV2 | CASSETRSTGELFF | TGTGCCAGCAGTGAAACTCGCTCCACCGGGGAGCTGTTTTTT
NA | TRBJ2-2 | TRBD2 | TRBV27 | CASSPRLADYTGELFF | TGTGCCAGCAGTCCCCGACTAGCGGACTACACCGGGGAGCTGTTTTTT
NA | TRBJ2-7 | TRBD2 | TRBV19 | CASSTTTSGAPYEQYF | TGTGCCAGTAGTACGACCACTAGCGGGGCGCCCTACGAGCAGTACTTC
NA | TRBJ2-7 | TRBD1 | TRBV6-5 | CASSTPGQGWEQYF | TGTGCCAGCAGTACCCCGGGACAGGGGTGGGAGCAGTACTTC
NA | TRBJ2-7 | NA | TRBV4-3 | CASSQKGGEPHEQYF | TGCGCCAGCAGCCAAAAGGGGGGGGAACCCCACGAGCAGTACTTC
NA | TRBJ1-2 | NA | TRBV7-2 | CASSFGTGSPYGYTF | TGTGCCAGCAGCTTCGGAACAGGTTCCCCCTATGGCTACACCTTC
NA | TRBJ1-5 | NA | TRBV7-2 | CASSPEGRVNQPQHF | TGTGCCAGCAGCCCCGAAGGCAGGGTCAATCAGCCCCAGCATTTT
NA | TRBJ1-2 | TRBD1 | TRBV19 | CASSTTGVGYGYTF | TGTGCCAGTAGTACCACAGGGGTTGGCTATGGCTACACCTTC
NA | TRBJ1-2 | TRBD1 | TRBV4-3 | CASSRSSGGAYGYTF | TGCGCCAGCAGCCGATCTTCAGGGGGCGCCTATGGCTACACCTTC
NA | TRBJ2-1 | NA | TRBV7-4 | CASSGGIRQFF | TGTGCCAGCAGCGGGGGGATCCGGCAGTTCTTC
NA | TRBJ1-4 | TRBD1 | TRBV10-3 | CAIRRTGVNEKLFF | TGTGCCATCAGGCGGACAGGGGTTAATGAAAAACTGTTTTTT
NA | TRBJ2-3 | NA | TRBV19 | CASSISGDTDTQYF | TGTGCCAGTAGTATCTCGGGGGACACAGATACGCAGTATTTT
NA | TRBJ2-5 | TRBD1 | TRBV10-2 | CASTTGQGETQYF | TGCGCCAGCACCACGGGACAGGGCGAGACCCAGTACTTC
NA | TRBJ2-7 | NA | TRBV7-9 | CASSLGGRISYEQYF | TGTGCCAGCAGCTTGGGGGGGCGAATCTCCTACGAGCAGTACTTC
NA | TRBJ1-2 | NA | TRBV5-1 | CASTDPGIYGYTF | TGCGCCAGCACCGACCCGGGGATTTATGGCTACACCTTC
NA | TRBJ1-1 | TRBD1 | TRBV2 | CASKVRTGSNTEAFF | TGTGCCAGCAAAGTTAGGACAGGGTCCAACACTGAAGCTTTCTTT
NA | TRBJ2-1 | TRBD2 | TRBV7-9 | CASCPSLGVAGGLRQFF | TGTGCCAGCTGCCCTTCCTTGGGGGTAGCGGGGGGGCTACGGCAGTTCTTC
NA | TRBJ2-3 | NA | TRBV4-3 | CASSQDWRGTQYF | TGCGCCAGCAGCCAAGATTGGCGGGGTACGCAGTATTTT
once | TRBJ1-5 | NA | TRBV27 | CASSFGGNQPQHF | TGTGCCAGCAGTTTCGGGGGTAATCAGCCCCAGCATTTT
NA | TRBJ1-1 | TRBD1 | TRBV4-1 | CASSQDGDRELAFF | TGCGCCAGCAGCCAAGATGGAGACAGGGAGCTAGCTTTCTTT
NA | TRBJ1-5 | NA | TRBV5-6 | CASSLSAGGAWPQHF | TGTGCCAGCAGCCTCTCCGCGGGGGGGGCATGGCCCCAGCATTTT
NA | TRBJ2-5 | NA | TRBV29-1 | CSATEGSETQYF | TGCAGCGCGACAGAAGGCTCAGAGACCCAGTACTTC
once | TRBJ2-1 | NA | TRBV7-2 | CASSLATSKYNEQFF | TGTGCCAGCAGCTTAGCAACTAGTAAATACAATGAGCAGTTCTTC
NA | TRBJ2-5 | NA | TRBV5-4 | CASSSGTQVPQYF | TGTGCCAGCAGCTCCGGGACACAGGTTCCCCAGTACTTC
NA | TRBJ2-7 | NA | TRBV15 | CATSRDEGDPQYF | TGTGCCACCAGCAGAGATGAGGGGGACCCCCAGTACTTC
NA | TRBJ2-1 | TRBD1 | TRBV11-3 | CASSFTAGGYNEQFF | TGTGCCAGCAGCTTTACGGCAGGGGGCTACAATGAGCAGTTCTTC
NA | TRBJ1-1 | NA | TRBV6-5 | CASSYSGRGNTEAFF | TGTGCCAGCAGTTACTCGGGCAGGGGGAACACTGAAGCTTTCTTT
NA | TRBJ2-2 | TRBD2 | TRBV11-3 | CASSPSGTGELFF | TGTGCCAGCAGCCCTAGCGGAACCGGGGAGCTGTTTTTT